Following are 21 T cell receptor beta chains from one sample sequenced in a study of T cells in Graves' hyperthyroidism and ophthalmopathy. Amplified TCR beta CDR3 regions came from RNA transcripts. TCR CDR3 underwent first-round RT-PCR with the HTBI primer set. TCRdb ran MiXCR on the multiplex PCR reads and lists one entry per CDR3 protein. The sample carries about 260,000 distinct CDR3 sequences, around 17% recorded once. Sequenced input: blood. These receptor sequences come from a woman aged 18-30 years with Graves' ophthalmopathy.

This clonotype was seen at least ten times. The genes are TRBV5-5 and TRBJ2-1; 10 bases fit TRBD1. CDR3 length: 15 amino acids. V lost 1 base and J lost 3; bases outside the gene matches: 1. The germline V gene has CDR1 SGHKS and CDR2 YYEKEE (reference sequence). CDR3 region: CASSLRDRGYNEQFF. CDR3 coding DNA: TGTGCCAGCAGCTTGCGGGACAGGGGCTACAATGAGCAGTTCTTC.

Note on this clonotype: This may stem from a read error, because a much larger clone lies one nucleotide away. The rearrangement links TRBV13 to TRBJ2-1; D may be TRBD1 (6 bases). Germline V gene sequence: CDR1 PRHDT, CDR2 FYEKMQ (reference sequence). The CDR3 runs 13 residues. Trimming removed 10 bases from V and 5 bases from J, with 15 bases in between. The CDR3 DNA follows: TGTGCCACCCGCCTGGGGGCCCACAATGAGCAGTTCTTC. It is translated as CATRLGAHNEQFF.

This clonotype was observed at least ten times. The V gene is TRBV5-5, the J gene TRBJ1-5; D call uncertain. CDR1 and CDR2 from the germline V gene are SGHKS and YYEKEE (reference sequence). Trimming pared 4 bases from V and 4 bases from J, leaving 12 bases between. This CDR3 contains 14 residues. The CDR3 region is CASSPWADNQPQHF. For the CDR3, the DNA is TGTGCCAGCAGCCCATGGGCTGATAATCAGCCCCAGCATTTT.

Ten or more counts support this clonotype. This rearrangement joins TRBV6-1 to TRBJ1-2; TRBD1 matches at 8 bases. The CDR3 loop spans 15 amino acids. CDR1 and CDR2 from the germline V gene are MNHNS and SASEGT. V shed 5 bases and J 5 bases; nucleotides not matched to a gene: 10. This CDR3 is CASSQGQVGVYGYTF. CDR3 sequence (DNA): TGTGCCAGCAGTCAGGGACAGGTGGGCGTATATGGCTACACCTTC.

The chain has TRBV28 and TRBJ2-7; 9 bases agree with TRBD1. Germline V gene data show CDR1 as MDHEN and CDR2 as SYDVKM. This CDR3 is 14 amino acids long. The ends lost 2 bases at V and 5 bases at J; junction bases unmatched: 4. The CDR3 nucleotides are TGTGCCAGCAGTTTAGGGACAGGGTTGCACGAGCAGTACTTC. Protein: CASSLGTGLHEQYF. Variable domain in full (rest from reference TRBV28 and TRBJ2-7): DVKVTQSSRYLVKRTGEKVFLECVQDMDHENMFWYRQDPGLGLRLIYFSYDVKMKEKGDIPEGYSVSREKKERFSLILESASTNQTSMYLCASSLGTGLHEQYFGPGTRLTVT.

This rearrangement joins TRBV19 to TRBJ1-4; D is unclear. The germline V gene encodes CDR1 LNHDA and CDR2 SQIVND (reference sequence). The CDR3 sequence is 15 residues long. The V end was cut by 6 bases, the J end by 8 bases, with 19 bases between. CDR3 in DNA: TGTGCCAGTAGGGGTTGGACGAAGGGTGACGAAAAACTGTTTTTT. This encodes CASRGWTKGDEKLFF.

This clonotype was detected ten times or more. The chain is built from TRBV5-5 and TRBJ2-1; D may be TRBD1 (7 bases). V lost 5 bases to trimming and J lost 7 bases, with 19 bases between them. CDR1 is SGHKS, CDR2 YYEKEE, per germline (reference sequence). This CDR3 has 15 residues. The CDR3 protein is CASRVGQDGGNEQFF. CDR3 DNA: TGTGCCAGCAGAGTTGGACAGGACGGAGGGAATGAGCAGTTCTTC.

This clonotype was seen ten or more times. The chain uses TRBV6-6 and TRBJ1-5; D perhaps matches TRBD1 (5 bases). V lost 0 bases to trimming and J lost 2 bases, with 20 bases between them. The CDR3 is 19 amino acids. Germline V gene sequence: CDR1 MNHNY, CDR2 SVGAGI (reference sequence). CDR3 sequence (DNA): TGTGCCAGCAGTTACTCGTTTTCCCTTCTTTCGGGGGGCAATCAGCCCCAGCATTTT. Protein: CASSYSFSLLSGGNQPQHF.

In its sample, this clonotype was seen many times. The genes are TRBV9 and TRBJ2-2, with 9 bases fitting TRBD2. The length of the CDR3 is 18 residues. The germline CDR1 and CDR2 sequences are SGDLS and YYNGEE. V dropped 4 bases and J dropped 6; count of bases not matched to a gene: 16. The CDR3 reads CASSSTPGSGSFPGELFF. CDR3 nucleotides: TGTGCCAGCAGCTCCACCCCGGGTAGCGGGAGTTTTCCCGGGGAGCTGTTTTTT.

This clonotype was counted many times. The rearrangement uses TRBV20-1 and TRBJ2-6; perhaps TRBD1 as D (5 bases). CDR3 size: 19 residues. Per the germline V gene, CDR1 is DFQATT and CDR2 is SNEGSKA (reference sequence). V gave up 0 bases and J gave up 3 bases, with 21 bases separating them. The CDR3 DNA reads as TGCAGTGCTAGAGACGCACTCCGATCAGGGCTTTTTGGGGCCAACGTCCTGACTTTC. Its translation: CSARDALRSGLFGANVLTF.

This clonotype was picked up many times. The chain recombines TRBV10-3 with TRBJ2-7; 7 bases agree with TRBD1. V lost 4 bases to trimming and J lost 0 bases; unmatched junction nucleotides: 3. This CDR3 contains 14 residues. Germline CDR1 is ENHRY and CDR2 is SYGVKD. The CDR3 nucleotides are TGTGCCATCAGTGGACAGGGCAGCTCCTACGAGCAGTACTTC. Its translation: CAISGQGSSYEQYF.

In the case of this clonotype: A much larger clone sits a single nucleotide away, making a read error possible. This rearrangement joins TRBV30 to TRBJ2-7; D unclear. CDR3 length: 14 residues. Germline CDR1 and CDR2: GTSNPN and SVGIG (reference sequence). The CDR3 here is CPWTRTGSSYEQYF. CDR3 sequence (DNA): TGTCCCTGGACCCGGACGGGTAGCTCCTACGAGCAGTACTTC.

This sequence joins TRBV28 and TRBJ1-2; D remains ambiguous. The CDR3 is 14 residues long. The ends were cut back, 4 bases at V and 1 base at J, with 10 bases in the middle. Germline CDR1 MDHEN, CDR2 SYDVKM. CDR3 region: CASSSRRLNYGYTF. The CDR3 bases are TGTGCCAGCAGTTCCCGACGGCTTAACTATGGCTACACCTTC.

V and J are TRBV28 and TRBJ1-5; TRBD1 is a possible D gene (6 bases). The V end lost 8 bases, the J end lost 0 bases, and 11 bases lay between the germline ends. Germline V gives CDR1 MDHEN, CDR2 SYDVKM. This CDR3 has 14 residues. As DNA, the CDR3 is TGTGCCAGCGCTTTAGGGGGTAGCAATCAGCCCCAGCATTTT. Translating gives CASALGGSNQPQHF.

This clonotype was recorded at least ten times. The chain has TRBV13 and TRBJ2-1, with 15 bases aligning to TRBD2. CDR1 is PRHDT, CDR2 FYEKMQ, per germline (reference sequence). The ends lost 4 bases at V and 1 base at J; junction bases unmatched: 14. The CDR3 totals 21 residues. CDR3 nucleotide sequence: TGTGCCAGCAGCTCCGGGACGGAGAGGACTAGCGGGAGGGGATCCTACAATGAGCAGTTCTTC. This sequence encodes CASSSGTERTSGRGSYNEQFF.

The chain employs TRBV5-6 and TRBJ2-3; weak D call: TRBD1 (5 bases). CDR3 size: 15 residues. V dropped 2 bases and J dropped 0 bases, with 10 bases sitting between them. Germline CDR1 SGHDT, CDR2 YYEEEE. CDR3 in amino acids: CASSLTGTSTDTQYF. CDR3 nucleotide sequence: TGTGCCAGCAGCTTAACAGGTACTAGCACAGATACGCAGTATTTT. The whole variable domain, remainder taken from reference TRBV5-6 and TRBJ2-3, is DAGVTQSPTHLIKTRGQQVTLRCSPKSGHDTVSWYQQALGQGPQFIFQYYEEEERQRGNFPDRFSGHQFPNYSSELNVNALLLGDSALYLCASSLTGTSTDTQYFGPGTRLTVL.

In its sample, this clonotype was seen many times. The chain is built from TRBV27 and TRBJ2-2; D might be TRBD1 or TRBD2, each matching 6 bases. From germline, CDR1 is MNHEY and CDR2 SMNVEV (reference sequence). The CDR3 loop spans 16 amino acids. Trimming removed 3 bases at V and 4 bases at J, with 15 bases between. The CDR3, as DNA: TGTGCCAGCAGTTTGACCCCCTGGGGGGCCACCGGGGAGCTGTTTTTT. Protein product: CASSLTPWGATGELFF.

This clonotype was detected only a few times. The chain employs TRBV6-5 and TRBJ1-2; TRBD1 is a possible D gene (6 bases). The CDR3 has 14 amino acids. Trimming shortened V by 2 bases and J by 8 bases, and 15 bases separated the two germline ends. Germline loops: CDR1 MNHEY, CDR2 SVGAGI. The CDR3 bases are TGTGCCAGCAGTTACGGATTGGGACAAGGAGGCTACACCTTC. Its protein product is CASSYGLGQGGYTF.

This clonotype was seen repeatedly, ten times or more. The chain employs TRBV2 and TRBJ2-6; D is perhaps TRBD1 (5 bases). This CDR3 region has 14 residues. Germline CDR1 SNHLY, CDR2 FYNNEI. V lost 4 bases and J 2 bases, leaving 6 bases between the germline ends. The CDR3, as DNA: TGTGCCAGCAGTGTGGGGCCTGGGGCCAACGTCCTGACTTTC. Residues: CASSVGPGANVLTF. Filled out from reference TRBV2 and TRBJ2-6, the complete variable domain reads EPEVTQTPSHQVTQMGQEVILRCVPISNHLYFYWYRQILGQKVEFLVSFYNNEISEKSEIFDDQFSVERPDGSNFTLKIRSTKLEDSAMYFCASSVGPGANVLTFGAGSRLTVL.

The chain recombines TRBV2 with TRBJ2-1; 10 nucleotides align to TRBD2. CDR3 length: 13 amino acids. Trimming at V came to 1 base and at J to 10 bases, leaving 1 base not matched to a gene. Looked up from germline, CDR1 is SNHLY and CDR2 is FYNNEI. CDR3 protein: CASSEVAGGEQFF. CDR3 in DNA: TGTGCCAGCAGTGAAGTAGCGGGGGGAGAGCAGTTCTTC.

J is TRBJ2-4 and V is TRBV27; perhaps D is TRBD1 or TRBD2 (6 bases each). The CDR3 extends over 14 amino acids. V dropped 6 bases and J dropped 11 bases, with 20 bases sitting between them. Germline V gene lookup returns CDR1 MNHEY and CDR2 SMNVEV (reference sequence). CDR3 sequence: CASRAPGARSVQYF. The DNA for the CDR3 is TGTGCCAGCAGAGCTCCGGGGGCGCGTAGCGTTCAGTACTTC.